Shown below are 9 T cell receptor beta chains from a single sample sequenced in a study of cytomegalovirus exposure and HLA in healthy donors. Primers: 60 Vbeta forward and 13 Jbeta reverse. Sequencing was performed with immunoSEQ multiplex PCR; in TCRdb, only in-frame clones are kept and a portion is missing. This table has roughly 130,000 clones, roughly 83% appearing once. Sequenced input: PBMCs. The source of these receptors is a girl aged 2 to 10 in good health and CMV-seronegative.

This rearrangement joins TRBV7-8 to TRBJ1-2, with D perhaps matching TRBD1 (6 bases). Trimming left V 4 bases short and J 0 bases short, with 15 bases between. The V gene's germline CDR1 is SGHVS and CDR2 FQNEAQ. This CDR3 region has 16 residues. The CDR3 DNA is TGTGCCAGCAGCTCCCGGGACACATACACTAACTATGGCTACACCTTC. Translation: CASSSRDTYTNYGYTF.

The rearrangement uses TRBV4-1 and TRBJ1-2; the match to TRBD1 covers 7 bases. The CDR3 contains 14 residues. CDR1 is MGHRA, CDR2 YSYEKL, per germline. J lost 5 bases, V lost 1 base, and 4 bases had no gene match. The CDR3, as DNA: TGCGCCAGCAGCCAAGTGAGACAGGGTTATGGCTACACCTTC. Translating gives CASSQVRQGYGYTF.

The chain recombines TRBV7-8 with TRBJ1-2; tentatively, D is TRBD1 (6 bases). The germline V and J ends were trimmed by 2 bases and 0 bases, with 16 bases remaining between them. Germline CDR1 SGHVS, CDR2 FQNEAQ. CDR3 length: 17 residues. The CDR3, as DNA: TGTGCCAGCAGCTTAACAGGGACGAATATTGCTAACTATGGCTACACCTTC. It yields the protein CASSLTGTNIANYGYTF.

In DNA, the CDR3 is TGCGCCAGCAGCCAAGTCTTTGGGCTAGCGGGATTCAATGAGCAGTTCTTC. Its protein product is CASSQVFGLAGFNEQFF. The chain combines TRBV4-1 with TRBJ2-1; 9 nucleotides agree with TRBD2. Germline V gene lookup returns CDR1 MGHRA and CDR2 YSYEKL. This CDR3 is 17 amino acids long. V gave up 1 base and J gave up 6 bases; unmatched junction bases: 10.

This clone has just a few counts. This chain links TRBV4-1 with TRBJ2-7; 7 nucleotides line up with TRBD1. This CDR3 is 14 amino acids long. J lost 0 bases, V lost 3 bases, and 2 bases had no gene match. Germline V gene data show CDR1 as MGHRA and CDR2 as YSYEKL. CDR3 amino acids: CASSQGDSSYEQYF. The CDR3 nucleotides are TGCGCCAGCAGCCAGGGGGACAGCTCCTACGAGCAGTACTTC.

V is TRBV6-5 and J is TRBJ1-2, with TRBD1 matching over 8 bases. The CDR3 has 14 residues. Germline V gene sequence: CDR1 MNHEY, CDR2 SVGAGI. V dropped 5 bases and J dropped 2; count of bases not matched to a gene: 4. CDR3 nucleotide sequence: TGTGCCAGCAGTGAGGACAGGGTAAACTATGGCTACACCTTC. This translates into CASSEDRVNYGYTF.

The CDR3 here is CASRGPRGRGTEAFF. CDR3 sequence (DNA): TGTGCCAGCAGAGGACCACGGGGGAGGGGCACTGAAGCTTTCTTT. This chain connects TRBV2 to TRBJ1-1, with D perhaps matching TRBD1 (5 bases). The CDR3 length is 15 residues. Germline values: CDR1 SNHLY, CDR2 FYNNEI. Trimming stripped 6 bases from V and 4 bases from J, with 18 bases between.

CDR3 DNA: TGCGCCAGCAGCCAGGGGTTACTCGGGGGAGGGTATGGGTCGAATGAGCAGTTCTTC. This encodes CASSQGLLGGGYGSNEQFF. The chain links TRBV4-1 to TRBJ2-1, with TRBD2 matching 7 bases. V shed 3 bases and J 7 bases; nucleotides not matched to a gene: 21. The CDR3 length is 19 residues. The germline V gene encodes CDR1 MGHRA and CDR2 YSYEKL.

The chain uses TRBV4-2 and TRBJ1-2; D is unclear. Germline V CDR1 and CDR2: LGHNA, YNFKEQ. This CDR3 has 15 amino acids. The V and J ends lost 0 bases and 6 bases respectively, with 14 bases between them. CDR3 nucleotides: TGTGCCAGCAGCCAAGATTTGGAAACGGGGAATGGCTACACCTTC. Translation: CASSQDLETGNGYTF.